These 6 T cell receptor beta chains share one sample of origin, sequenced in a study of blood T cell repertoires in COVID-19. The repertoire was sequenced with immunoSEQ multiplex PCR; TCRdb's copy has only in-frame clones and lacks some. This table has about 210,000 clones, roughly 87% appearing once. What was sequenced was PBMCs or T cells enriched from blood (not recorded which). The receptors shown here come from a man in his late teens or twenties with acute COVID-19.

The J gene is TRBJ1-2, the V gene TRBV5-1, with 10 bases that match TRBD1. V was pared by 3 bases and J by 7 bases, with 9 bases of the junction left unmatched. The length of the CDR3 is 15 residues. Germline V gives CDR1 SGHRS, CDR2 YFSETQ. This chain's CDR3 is CASSSLPGQGFGYTF. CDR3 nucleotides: TGCGCCAGCAGCTCCCTACCGGGACAGGGGTTTGGCTACACCTTC.

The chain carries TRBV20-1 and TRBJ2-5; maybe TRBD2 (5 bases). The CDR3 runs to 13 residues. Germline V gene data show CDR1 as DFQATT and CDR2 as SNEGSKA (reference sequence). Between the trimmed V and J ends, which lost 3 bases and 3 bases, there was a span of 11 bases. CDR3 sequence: CSASQRIKETQYF. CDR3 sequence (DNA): TGCAGTGCTAGTCAGCGGATAAAAGAGACCCAGTACTTC.

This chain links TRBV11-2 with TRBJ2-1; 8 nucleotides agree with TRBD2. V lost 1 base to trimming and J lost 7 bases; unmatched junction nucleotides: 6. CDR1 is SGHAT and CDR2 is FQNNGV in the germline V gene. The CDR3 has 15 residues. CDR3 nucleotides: TGTGCCAGCAGCTTAGCAAGCGGGAGTTGGAATGAGCAGTTCTTC. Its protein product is CASSLASGSWNEQFF.

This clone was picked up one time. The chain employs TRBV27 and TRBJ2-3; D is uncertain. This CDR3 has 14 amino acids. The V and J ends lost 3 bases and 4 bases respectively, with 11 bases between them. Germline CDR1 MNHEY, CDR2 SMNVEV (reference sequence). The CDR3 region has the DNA TGTGCCAGCAGTTTCTTGTCGGGTTCAGATACGCAGTATTTT. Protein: CASSFLSGSDTQYF.

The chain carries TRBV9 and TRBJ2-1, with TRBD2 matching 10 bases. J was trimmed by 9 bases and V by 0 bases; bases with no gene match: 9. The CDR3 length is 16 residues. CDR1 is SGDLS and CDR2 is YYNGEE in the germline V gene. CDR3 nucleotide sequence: TGTGCCAGCAGCGTAGACTGGGGACTAGCGTCGGGTGAGCAGTTCTTC. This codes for CASSVDWGLASGEQFF.

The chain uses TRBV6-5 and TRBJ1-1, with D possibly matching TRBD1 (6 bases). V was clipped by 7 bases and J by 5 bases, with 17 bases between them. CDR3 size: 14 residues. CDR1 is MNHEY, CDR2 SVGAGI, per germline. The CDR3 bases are TGTGCCAGCAACGACAGGACCCGGAGGACTGAAGCTTTCTTT. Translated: CASNDRTRRTEAFF.